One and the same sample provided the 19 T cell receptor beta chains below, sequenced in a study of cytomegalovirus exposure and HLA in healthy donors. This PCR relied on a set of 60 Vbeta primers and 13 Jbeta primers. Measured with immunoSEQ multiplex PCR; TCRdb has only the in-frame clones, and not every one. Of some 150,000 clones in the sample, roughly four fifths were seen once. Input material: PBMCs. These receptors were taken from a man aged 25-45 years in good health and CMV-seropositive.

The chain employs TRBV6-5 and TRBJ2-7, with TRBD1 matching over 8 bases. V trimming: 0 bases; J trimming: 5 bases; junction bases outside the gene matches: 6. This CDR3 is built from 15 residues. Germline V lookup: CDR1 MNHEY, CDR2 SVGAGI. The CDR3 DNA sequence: TGTGCCAGCAGTTACTCCGACAGGGGTGCCCACGAGCAGTACTTC. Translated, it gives CASSYSDRGAHEQYF.

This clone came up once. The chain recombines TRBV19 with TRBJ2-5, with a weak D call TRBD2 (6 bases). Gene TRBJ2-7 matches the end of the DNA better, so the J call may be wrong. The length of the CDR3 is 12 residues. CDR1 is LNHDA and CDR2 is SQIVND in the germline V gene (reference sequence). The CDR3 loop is CASSIGGYEQYF. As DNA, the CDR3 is TGTGCCAGTAGTATTGGAGGGTACGAGCAGTACTTC.

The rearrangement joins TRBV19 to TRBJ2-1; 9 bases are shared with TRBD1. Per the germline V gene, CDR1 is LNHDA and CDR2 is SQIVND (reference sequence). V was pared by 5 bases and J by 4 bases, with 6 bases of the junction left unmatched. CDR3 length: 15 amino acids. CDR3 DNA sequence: TGTGCCAGTAGTTCGACAGGGGGGCGATACAATGAGCAGTTCTTC. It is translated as CASSSTGGRYNEQFF.

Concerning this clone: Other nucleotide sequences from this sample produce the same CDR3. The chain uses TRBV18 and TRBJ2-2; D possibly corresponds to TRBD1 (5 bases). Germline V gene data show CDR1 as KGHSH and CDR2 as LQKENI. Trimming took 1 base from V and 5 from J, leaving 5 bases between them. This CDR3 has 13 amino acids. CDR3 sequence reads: CASSPQGTGELFF. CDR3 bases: TGTGCCAGCTCACCACAGGGGACCGGGGAGCTGTTTTTT.

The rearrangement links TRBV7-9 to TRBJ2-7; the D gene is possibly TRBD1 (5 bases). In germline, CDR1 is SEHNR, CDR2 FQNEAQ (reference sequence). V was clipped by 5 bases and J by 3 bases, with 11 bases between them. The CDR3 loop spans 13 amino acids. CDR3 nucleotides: TGTGCCAGCAGCCCAGGGTGGGGCTACGAGCAGTACTTC. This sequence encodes CASSPGWGYEQYF.

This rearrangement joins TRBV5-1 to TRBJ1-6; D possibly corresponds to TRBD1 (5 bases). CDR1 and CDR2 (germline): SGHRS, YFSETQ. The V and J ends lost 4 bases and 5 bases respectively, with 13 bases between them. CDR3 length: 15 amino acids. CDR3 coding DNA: TGCGCCAGCAGCCTCATGACAGTAAATAATTCACCCCTCCACTTT. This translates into CASSLMTVNNSPLHF.

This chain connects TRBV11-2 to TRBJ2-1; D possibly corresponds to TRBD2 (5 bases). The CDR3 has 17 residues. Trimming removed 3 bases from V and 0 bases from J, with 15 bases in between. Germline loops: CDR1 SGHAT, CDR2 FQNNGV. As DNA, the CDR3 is TGTGCCAGCAGCTTGGCGGGTAGGCGTAGCTCCTACAATGAGCAGTTCTTC. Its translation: CASSLAGRRSSYNEQFF.

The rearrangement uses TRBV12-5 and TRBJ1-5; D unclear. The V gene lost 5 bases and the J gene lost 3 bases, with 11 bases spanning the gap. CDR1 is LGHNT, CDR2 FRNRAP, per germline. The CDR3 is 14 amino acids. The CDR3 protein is CASGPPRDNQPQHF. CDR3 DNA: TGTGCTAGTGGTCCCCCGCGGGACAATCAGCCCCAGCATTTT. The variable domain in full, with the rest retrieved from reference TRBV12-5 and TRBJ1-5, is DARVTQTPRHKVTEMGQEVTMRCQPILGHNTVFWYRQTMMQGLELLAYFRNRAPLDDSGMPKDRFSAEMPDATLATLKIQPSEPRDSAVYFCASGPPRDNQPQHFGDGTRLSIL.

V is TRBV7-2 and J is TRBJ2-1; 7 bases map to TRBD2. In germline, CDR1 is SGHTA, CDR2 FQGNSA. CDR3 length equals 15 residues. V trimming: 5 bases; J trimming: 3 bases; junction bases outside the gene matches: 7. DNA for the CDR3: TGTGCCAGCAGCCCAAGCGGGACGTTCTACAATGAGCAGTTCTTC. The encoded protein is CASSPSGTFYNEQFF.

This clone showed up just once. The DNA of the CDR3 is TGTGCCACAGACAGGGAGGGACTAGCGGGAGCCCCTCGCTACGAGCAGTACTTC. This encodes CATDREGLAGAPRYEQYF. This sequence joins TRBV10-3 and TRBJ2-7, with 14 bases identical to TRBD2. The V segment lost 10 bases and the J segment 3 bases; nucleotides outside the gene matches: 17. The CDR3 is 18 residues long. The germline V gene has CDR1 ENHRY and CDR2 SYGVKD.

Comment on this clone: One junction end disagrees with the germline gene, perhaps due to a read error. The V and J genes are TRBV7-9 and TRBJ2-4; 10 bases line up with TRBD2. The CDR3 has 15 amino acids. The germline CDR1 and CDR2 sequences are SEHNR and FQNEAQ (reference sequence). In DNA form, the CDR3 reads TGTGCCAGCAGCTCCCTAGCGGGAGCCAAAAACAGTCAGTACTTC. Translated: CASSSLAGAKNSQYF.

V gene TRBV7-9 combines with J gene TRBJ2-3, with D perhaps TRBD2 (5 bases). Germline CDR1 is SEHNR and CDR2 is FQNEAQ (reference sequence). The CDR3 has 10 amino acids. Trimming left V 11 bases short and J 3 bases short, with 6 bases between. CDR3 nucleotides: TGTGCCGCGGGTACAGATACGCAGTATTTT. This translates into CAAGTDTQYF.

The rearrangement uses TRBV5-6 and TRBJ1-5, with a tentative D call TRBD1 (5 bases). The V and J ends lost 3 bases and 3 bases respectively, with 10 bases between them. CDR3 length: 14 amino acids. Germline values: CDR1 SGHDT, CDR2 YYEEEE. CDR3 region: CASSSDTNNQPQHF. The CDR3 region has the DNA TGTGCCAGCAGCTCGGACACGAACAATCAGCCCCAGCATTTT. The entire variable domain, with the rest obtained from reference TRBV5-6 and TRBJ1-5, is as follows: DAGVTQSPTHLIKTRGQQVTLRCSPKSGHDTVSWYQQALGQGPQFIFQYYEEEERQRGNFPDRFSGHQFPNYSSELNVNALLLGDSALYLCASSSDTNNQPQHFGDGTRLSIL.

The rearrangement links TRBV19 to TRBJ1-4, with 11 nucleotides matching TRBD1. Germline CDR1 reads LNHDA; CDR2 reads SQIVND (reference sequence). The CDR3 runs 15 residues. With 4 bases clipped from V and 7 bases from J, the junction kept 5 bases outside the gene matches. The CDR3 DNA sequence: TGTGCCAGTAGTAGTCTTGGGACAGGGGGTGAAAAACTGTTTTTT. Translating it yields CASSSLGTGGEKLFF.

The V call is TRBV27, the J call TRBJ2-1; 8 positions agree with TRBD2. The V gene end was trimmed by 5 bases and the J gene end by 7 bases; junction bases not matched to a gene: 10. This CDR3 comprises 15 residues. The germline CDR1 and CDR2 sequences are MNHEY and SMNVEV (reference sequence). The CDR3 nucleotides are TGTGCCAGCAGTCCGTTAGGTGGCGGGGGGAATGAGCAGTTCTTC. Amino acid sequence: CASSPLGGGGNEQFF.

The CDR3 DNA follows: TGTGCCAGCAGTTTTTTAGACAGGGCAAGGAATGAGCAGTTCTTC. Its protein is CASSFLDRARNEQFF. V usage is TRBV27 and J usage is TRBJ2-1; the match to TRBD1 covers 7 bases. The CDR3 has 15 residues. J gave up 7 bases and V 3 bases, and 9 bases lay outside the gene matches. Germline V gene lookup returns CDR1 MNHEY and CDR2 SMNVEV (reference sequence).

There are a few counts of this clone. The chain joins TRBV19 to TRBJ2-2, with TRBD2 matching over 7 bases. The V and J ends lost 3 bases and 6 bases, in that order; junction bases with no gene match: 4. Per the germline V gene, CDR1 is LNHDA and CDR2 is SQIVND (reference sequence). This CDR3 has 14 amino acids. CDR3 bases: TGTGCCAGTAGTATTCGGGAGGCAGCCGGGGAGCTGTTTTTT. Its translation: CASSIREAAGELFF.

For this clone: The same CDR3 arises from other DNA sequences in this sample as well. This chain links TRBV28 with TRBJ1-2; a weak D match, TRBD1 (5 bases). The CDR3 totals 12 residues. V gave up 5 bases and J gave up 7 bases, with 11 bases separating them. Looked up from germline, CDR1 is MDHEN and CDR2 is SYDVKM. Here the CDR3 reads CASSLGRGGYTF. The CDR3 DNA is TGTGCCAGCAGTCTGGGAAGGGGTGGCTACACCTTC.

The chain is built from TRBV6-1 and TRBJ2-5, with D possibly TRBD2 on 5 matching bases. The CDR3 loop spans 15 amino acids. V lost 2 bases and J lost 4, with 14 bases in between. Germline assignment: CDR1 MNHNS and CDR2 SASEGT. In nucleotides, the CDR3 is TGTGCCAGCAGTGAAAGGCCTGGTCTAGCAGAGACCCAGTACTTC. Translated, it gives CASSERPGLAETQYF.